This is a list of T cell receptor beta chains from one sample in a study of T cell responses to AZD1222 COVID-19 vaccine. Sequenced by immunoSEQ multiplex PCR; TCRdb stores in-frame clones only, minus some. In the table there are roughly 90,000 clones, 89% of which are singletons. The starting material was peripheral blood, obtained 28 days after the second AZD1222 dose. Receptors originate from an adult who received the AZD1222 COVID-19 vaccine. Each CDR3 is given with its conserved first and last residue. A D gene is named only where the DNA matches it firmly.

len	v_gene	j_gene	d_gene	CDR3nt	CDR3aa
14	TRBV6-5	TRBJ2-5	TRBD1	TGTGCCAGCAGGAGAGGACAGGGGGCAGAGACCCAGTACTTC	CASRRGQGAETQYF
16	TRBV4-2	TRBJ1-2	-	TGTGCCAGCAGCCAAGTCGGCGGTCAATCCAACTATGGCTACACCTTC	CASSQVGGQSNYGYTF
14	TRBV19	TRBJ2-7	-	TGTGCCAGTAGGGCCCGGGATCGGGGGTACGAGCAGTACTTC	CASRARDRGYEQYF
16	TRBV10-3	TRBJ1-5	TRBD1	TGTGCCATCAGTGAGACCAGGGGGTATGGCAATCAGCCCCAGCATTTT	CAISETRGYGNQPQHF
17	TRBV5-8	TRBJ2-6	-	TGTGCCAGCAGCCAAATGGGATGGTACTCTGGGGCCAACGTCCTGACTTTC	CASSQMGWYSGANVLTF
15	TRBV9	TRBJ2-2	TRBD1	TGTGCCAGCAGCGCCACAGGGGGTCGGGACGGGGAGCTGTTTTTT	CASSATGGRDGELFF
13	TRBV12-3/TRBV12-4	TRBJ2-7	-	TGTGCCAGCAGTCCAACATTGCTTAACGAGCAGTACTTC	CASSPTLLNEQYF
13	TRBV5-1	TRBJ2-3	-	TGCGCCAGCAGCTTCCCCCCCACAGATACGCAGTATTTT	CASSFPPTDTQYF
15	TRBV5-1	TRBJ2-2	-	TGCGCCAGCAGCTTCCGGGAGAGCAACACCGGGGAGCTGTTTTTT	CASSFRESNTGELFF
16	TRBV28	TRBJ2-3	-	TGTGCCAGCAGTTACACTAGCCGTATTAGCACAGATACGCAGTATTTT	CASSYTSRISTDTQYF
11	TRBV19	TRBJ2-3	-	TGTGCCAGTACCGATGGGTATACGCAGTATTTT	CASTDGYTQYF
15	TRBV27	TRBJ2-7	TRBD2	TGTGCCAGCAGTCGAAACGGACTAGACTCCTACGAGCAGTACTTC	CASSRNGLDSYEQYF
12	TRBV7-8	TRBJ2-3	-	TGTGCCAGCAGTCGACTCACAGATACGCAGTATTTT	CASSRLTDTQYF
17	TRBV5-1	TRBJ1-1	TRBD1	TGCGCCAGCAGCTTGGCCGCGACAGGGTCTTTGAACACTGAAGCTTTCTTT	CASSLAATGSLNTEAFF
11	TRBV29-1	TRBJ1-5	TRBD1	TGCAGCGTGATACAGGGGAGGGCCCAGCATTTT	CSVIQGRAQHF
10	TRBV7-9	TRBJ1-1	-	TGTGCCAGCAGCTTAGATGAAGCTTTCTTT	CASSLDEAFF
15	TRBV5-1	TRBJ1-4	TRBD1	TGCGCCAGCAGCTATGGACAGGGGGGTAATGAAAAACTGTTTTTT	CASSYGQGGNEKLFF
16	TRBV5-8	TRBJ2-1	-	TGTGCCAGCAGCTTGGGGGCCTTTAGCTCCTACAATGAGCAGTTCTTC	CASSLGAFSSYNEQFF